This T cell receptor beta chain was observed in a study of blood T cell repertoires in COVID-19. On the study more broadly: Sites in the United States, Italy and Spain provided acute and convalescent COVID-19 samples. PBMCs, B-cell-depleted T cells, or T cells provided the cDNA or gDNA that made up the material.

In the study's own analysis: Counts of nucleated cells, estimated from reference gene primer amplification, were obtained. Profiling relied on immunoSEQ multiplex PCR, and the TCRdb table lists in-frame clones only, not all of them. V, J and clone size were drawn from that table, and D and trimming were deduced from the DNA. The sample includes around 150,000 clones, about nine tenths of them seen just once. In germline, CDR1 is WSHSY, CDR2 SAAADI. The V segment lost 3 bases and the J segment 6 bases; nucleotides outside the gene matches: 6. This CDR3 has 14 amino acids. The material sequenced was peripheral blood. The clonotype was recovered from a woman aged 60-70 years with active or convalescent COVID-19. The J gene is TRBJ2-7, the V gene TRBV10-2; 9 bases match TRBD1. CDR3 region: CASSEGTGKGEQYF. The CDR3 DNA reads TGCGCCAGCAGTGAAGGGACAGGGAAAGGCGAGCAGTACTTC.